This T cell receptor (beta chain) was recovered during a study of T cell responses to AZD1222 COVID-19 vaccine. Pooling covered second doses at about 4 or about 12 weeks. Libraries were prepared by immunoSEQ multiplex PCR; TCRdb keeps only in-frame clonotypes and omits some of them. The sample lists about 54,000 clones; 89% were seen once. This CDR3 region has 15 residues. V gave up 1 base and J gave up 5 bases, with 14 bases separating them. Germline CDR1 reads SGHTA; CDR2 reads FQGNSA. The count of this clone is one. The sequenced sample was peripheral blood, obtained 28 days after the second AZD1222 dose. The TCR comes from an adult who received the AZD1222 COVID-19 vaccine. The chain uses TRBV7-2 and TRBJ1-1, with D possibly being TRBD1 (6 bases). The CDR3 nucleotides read TGTGCCAGCAGCTTAGGATCCAGGGGCGGGACTGAAGCTTTCTTT. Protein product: CASSLGSRGGTEAFF.